Reported below is one TCR beta chain. Its antigen is currently unknown. One junction end does not reproduce the germline sequence, and a read error may be involved. In TCRdb, the reads were re-called with MiXCR into one record per CDR3 protein. The sample contains about 900,000 distinct CDR3 sequences, roughly 30% of which appear only once. Germline loops: CDR1 LGHNT, CDR2 FRNRAP. The CDR3 loop spans 17 amino acids. The data were obtained in a study of T cell repertoires in cytomegalovirus infection. This TCR came from a human donor in good health (CMV status not recorded). Some clones in this sample may be carry-over from other donors' samples. The specimen comprised cultured CD8+ T cells from PBMCs, sampled from culture after CMV antigen stimulation. The J gene is TRBJ2-2, the V gene TRBV12-5, with D perhaps matching TRBD2 (6 bases). The CDR3 region is CASGFLGGLDNTGVLFF. CDR3 in DNA: TGTGCTAGTGGTTTTTTGGGGGGACTGGATAACACCGGGGTGCTGTTTTTT.